This T cell receptor beta chain is from a study of blood T cells in healthy people across ages. Per the germline V gene, CDR1 is LGHDT and CDR2 is YNNKEL (reference sequence). The CDR3 sequence is 16 residues long. V was shortened by 1 base and J by 2 bases, with 12 bases between the two germline ends. The authors drew approximately 10 milliliters of peripheral blood from each donor. This clonotype was seen only a few times. The use of a sample-barcoded 5' primer and a J-beta primer mix characterized a second PCR of roughly 6 to 11 cycles. In TCRdb, the 5' RACE reads were re-called with MiXCR into one record per CDR3 protein. This table has 650,000 or so distinct CDR3 sequences, 45% to 60% appearing once.

This clonotype was obtained from an elderly woman in good health. The sequenced material came from blood. V and J are TRBV3-1 and TRBJ1-5; D may be TRBD1 (6 bases). The DNA for the CDR3 is TGTGCCAGCAGCCAAGCGGGGGCGGGAGGCAATCAGCCCCAGCATTTT. Protein sequence: CASSQAGAGGNQPQHF.